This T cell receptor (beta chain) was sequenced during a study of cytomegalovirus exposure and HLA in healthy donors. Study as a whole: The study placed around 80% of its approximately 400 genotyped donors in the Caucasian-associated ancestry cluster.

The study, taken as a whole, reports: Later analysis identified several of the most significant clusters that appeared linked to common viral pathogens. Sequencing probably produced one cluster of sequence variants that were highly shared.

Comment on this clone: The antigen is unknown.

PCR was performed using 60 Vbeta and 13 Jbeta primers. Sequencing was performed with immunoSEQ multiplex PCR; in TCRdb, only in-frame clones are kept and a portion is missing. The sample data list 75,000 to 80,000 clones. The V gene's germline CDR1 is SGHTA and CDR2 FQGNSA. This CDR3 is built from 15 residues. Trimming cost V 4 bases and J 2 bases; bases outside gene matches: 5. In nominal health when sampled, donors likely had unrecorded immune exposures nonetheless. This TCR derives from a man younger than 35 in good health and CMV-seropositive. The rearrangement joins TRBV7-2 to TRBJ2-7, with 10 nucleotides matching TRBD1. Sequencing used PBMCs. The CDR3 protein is CASSSPGTGAYEQYF. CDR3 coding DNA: TGTGCCAGCAGCTCACCCGGGACAGGGGCCTACGAGCAGTACTTC.